This is a list of T cell receptor beta chains from one sample in a study of vaccination and CD4 T cells after COVID-19. TCRdb re-derived calls from the PCR reads in MiXCR, one entry per CDR3 protein. The table includes over 12,000 distinct CDR3 sequences, about 41% detected once. These TCRs' antigens remain unknown. Sequencing was done on a sample of CD4+ T cells from blood, cultured in vitro. The receptors derive from a human donor who had recovered from COVID-19. The CDR3 runs from the conserved cysteine through the conserved F or W. Fields, in order: J gene, D gene, clone size, V gene, CDR3 protein, CDR3 DNA. The D gene is left open where the match is weak. Only part of the rows carry a size: once, few, many, or a class if the clone is expanded.

TRBJ1-1 | - | few | TRBV7-2 | CASSSASAEAFF | TGTGCCAGCAGCTCCGCTTCCGCTGAAGCTTTCTTT
TRBJ2-6 | TRBD1 | once | TRBV6-1 | CASRQGAGANVLTF | TGTGCCAGCAGACAGGGGGCCGGGGCCAACGTCCTGACTTTC
TRBJ1-5 | - | few | TRBV20-1 | CSAYLRTGDHQPQHF | TGCAGTGCTTATTTGAGAACAGGAGACCATCAGCCCCAGCATTTT
TRBJ1-1 | - | once | TRBV6-2/TRBV6-3 | CASSYRGVGTEAFF | TGTGCCAGCAGTTACCGTGGGGTGGGCACTGAAGCTTTCTTT
TRBJ1-2 | - | - | TRBV20-1 | CSARPQVNYGYTF | TGCAGTGCTAGGCCTCAGGTTAACTATGGCTACACCTTC
TRBJ1-1 | - | few | TRBV11-2 | CASSLGGGGKLGAFF | TGTGCCAGCAGCTTAGGTGGAGGGGGAAAATTAGGAGCTTTCTTT
TRBJ2-5 | TRBD2 | - | TRBV6-5 | CASSYGLAETQYF | TGTGCCAGCAGTTACGGACTAGCGGAGACCCAGTACTTC
TRBJ1-2 | - | - | TRBV6-2/TRBV6-3 | CASSYSTGKIISDYGYTF | TGTGCCAGCAGTTACTCAACGGGGAAGATTATCTCGGACTATGGCTACACCTTC
TRBJ1-1 | - | few | TRBV30 | CAWSGGTMNTEAFF | TGTGCCTGGAGTGGCGGGACTATGAACACTGAAGCTTTCTTT
TRBJ1-5 | - | few | TRBV6-5 | CASSYRQARMWPQHF | TGTGCCAGCAGTTATCGGCAGGCGCGGATGTGGCCCCAGCATTTT
TRBJ1-1 | - | once | TRBV12-3/TRBV12-4 | CASSGVGTEAFF | TGTGCCAGCAGCGGGGTTGGAACTGAAGCTTTCTTT
TRBJ1-6 | - | few | TRBV14 | CASSLGGAFTRSPLHF | TGTGCCAGCAGCCTAGGGGGGGCTTTTACGAGGTCACCCCTCCACTTT
TRBJ1-1 | - | once | TRBV20-1 | CSARGGGWGTEALF | TGCAGTGCTAGAGGGGGGGGCTGGGGCACTGAAGCTCTCTTT
TRBJ2-7 | - | - | TRBV19 | CASTQTLSSYEQYF | TGTGCCAGTACCCAGACACTCTCCTCCTACGAGCAGTACTTC